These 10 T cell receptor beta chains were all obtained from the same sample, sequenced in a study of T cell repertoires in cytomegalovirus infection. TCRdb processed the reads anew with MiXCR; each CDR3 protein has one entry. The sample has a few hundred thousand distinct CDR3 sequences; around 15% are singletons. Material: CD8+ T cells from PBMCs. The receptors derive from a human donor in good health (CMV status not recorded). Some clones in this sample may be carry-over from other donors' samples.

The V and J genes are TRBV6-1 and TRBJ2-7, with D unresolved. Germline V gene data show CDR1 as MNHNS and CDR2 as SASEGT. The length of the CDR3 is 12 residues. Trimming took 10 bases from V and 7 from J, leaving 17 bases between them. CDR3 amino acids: CATGLPRWEQYF. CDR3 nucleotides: TGTGCCACCGGGCTCCCCCGCTGGGAGCAGTACTTC.

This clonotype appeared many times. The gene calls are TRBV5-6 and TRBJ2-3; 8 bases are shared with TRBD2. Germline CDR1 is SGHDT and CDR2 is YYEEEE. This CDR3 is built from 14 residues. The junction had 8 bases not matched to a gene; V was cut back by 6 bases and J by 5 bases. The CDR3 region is CASIGRGRGDTQYF. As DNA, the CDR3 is TGTGCCAGCATCGGGAGGGGCAGAGGAGATACGCAGTATTTT. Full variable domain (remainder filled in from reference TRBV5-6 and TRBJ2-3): DAGVTQSPTHLIKTRGQQVTLRCSPKSGHDTVSWYQQALGQGPQFIFQYYEEEERQRGNFPDRFSGHQFPNYSSELNVNALLLGDSALYLCASIGRGRGDTQYFGPGTRLTVL.

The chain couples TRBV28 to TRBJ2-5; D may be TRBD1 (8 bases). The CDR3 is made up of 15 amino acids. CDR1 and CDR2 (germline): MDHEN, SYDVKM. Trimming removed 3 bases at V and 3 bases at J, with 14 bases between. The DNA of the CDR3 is TGTGCCAGCAGTTTGCCCACAGGGGGGGAAGAGACCCAGTACTTC. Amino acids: CASSLPTGGEETQYF. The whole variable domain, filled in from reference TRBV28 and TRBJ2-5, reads DVKVTQSSRYLVKRTGEKVFLECVQDMDHENMFWYRQDPGLGLRLIYFSYDVKMKEKGDIPEGYSVSREKKERFSLILESASTNQTSMYLCASSLPTGGEETQYFGPGTRLLVL.

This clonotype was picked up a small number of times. CDR3 protein: CASSLMFTRTYEQYF. CDR3 coding DNA: TGTGCCAGCAGTTTAATGTTTACGCGGACTTACGAGCAGTACTTC. The rearrangement joins TRBV27 to TRBJ2-7; maybe TRBD2 (5 bases). This CDR3 spans 15 amino acids. From germline, CDR1 is MNHEY and CDR2 SMNVEV (reference sequence). The V and J ends lost 2 bases and 4 bases respectively, with 15 bases between them.

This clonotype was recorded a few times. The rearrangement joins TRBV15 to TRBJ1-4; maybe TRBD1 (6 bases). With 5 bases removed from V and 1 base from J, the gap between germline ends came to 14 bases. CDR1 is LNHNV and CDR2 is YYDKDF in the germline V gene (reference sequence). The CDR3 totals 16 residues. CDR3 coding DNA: TGTGCCACCAGCGAGGGGAGCAGGGGAACTAATGAAAAACTGTTTTTT. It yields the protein CATSEGSRGTNEKLFF.

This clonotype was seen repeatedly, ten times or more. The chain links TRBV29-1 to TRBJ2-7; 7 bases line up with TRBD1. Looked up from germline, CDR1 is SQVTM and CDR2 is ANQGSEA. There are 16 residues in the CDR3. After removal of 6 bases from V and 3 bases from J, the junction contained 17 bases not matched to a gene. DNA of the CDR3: TGCAGCGTCACCGGGGCAGGGGGAGTAAGGGTCTACGAGCAGTACTTC. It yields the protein CSVTGAGGVRVYEQYF.

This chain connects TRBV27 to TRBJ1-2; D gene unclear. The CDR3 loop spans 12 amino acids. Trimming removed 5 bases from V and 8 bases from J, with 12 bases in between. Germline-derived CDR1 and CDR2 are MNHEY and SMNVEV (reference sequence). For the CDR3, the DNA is TGTGCCAGCAGTCCCCCCGGGAACGGCTACACCTTC. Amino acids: CASSPPGNGYTF.

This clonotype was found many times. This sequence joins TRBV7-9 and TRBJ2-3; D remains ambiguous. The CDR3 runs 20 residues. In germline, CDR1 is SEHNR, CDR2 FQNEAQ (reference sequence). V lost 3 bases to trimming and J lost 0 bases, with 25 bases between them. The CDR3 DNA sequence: TGTGCCAGCAGCTTTTTGAACACCGCCCGGGTTGGTAGGAGCACAGATACGCAGTATTTT. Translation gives CASSFLNTARVGRSTDTQYF.

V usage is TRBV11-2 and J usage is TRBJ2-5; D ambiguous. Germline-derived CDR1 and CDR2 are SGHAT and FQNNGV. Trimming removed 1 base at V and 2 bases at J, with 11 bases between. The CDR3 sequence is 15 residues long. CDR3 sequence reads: CASSLGSAVQETQYF. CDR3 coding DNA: TGTGCCAGCAGCTTAGGGTCCGCAGTACAAGAGACCCAGTACTTC.

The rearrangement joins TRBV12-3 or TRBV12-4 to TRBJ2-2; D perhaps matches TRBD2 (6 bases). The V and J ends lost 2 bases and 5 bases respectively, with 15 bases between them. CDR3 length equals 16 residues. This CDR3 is CASSLIESTRTGELFF. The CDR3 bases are TGTGCCAGCAGTTTAATCGAGTCGACTAGAACCGGGGAGCTGTTTTTT.